This entry lists 23 T cell receptor beta chains sequenced from one sample in a study of blood T cell repertoires in COVID-19. Method: immunoSEQ multiplex PCR; TCRdb's copy keeps in-frame clones and lacks some. The data show 410,000 or so clones, with about 88% seen just once and around 1.5% held by the top ten. The source material was peripheral blood. These receptors were obtained from a woman between 40 and 50 years old with COVID-19, enrolled during active disease.

This chain uses TRBV7-2 with TRBJ1-1; no definite D call. V lost 2 bases to trimming and J lost 7 bases, with 14 bases between them. The CDR3 consists of 14 residues. Germline V lookup: CDR1 SGHTA, CDR2 FQGNSA. The CDR3 is CASSLRRVPDEAFF. In DNA form, the CDR3 reads TGTGCCAGCAGCTTACGCCGGGTACCTGATGAAGCTTTCTTT. Based on the CDR3 plus reference TRBV7-2 and TRBJ1-1, the full variable domain is GAGVSQSPSNKVTEKGKDVELRCDPISGHTALYWYRQSLGQGLEFLIYFQGNSAPDKSGLPSDRFSAERTGGSVSTLTIQRTQQEDSAVYLCASSLRRVPDEAFFGQGTRLTVV.

CDR3 loop: CASSPDRSSYEQYF. CDR3 bases: TGTGCCAGCTCACCAGACAGGAGCTCCTACGAGCAGTACTTC. The rearrangement links TRBV18 to TRBJ2-7; a weak D match, TRBD1 (6 bases). Germline CDR1 and CDR2: KGHSH and LQKENI. Trimming took off 2 bases at V and 0 bases at J, with 8 bases between the two ends. The CDR3 runs to 14 residues.

This clone was seen a single time. The J gene is TRBJ2-1, the V gene TRBV25-1, with 7 positions matching TRBD1. Germline values: CDR1 MGHDK, CDR2 SYGVNS. The V gene end was trimmed by 4 bases and the J gene end by 5 bases; junction bases not matched to a gene: 5. The length of the CDR3 is 14 residues. The CDR3 DNA reads TGTGCCAGCAGTGGAGACAGGGTCCACAATGAGCAGTTCTTC. As protein: CASSGDRVHNEQFF.

The chain employs TRBV2 and TRBJ1-1, with 7 positions matching TRBD1. Germline CDR1 and CDR2: SNHLY and FYNNEI. CDR3 length equals 12 residues. Germline trimming cut 9 bases from V and 5 bases from J; bases unmatched to any gene: 6. The CDR3 DNA is TGTGCCAGGGGATACAGGGGAACTGAAGCTTTCTTT. Residues: CARGYRGTEAFF.

The chain recombines TRBV2 with TRBJ1-5; D may be TRBD1 (5 bases). The CDR3 runs 15 residues. Deletions cut 6 bases from V and 7 bases from J, with 19 bases between. Germline V gene lookup returns CDR1 SNHLY and CDR2 FYNNEI. CDR3: CASREQTVLLQPQHF. CDR3 in DNA: TGTGCCAGCAGGGAACAGACAGTTTTGCTCCAGCCCCAGCATTTT.

The rearrangement joins TRBV19 to TRBJ1-2, with TRBD1 identical over 9 bases. The CDR3 runs 13 residues. Germline V gene data show CDR1 as LNHDA and CDR2 as SQIVND (reference sequence). V was pared by 4 bases and J by 8 bases, with 5 bases of the junction left unmatched. CDR3 loop: CASSTWTGDGYTF. Written as DNA, the CDR3 is TGTGCCAGTAGTACCTGGACAGGGGACGGCTACACCTTC.

The chain is built from TRBV2 and TRBJ1-6; 7 bases are shared with TRBD1. The CDR3 has 15 residues. Germline V lookup: CDR1 SNHLY, CDR2 FYNNEI. V gave up 4 bases and J gave up 7 bases; unmatched junction bases: 7. This CDR3 reads CASSVGTVLNSPLHF. The CDR3 DNA follows: TGTGCCAGCAGTGTCGGGACAGTCCTGAATTCACCCCTCCACTTT.

The chain uses TRBV29-1 and TRBJ2-7; D might be TRBD1 (6 bases). The ends were cut back, 1 base at V and 3 bases at J, with 10 bases in the middle. Germline V gives CDR1 SQVTM, CDR2 ANQGSEA. The CDR3 contains 13 residues. CDR3 sequence: CSVEGPGHYEQYF. DNA of the CDR3: TGCAGCGTTGAAGGTCCGGGACACTACGAGCAGTACTTC.

V usage is TRBV29-1 and J usage is TRBJ2-7; 11 positions agree with TRBD2. CDR1 is SQVTM and CDR2 is ANQGSEA in the germline V gene. CDR3 length: 14 amino acids. The V segment lost 5 bases and the J segment 3 bases; nucleotides outside the gene matches: 6. The CDR3 is CSVSTSGANYEQYF. The CDR3 DNA follows: TGCAGCGTTTCGACTAGCGGGGCCAACTACGAGCAGTACTTC.

The sample holds one count of this clone. The chain is built from TRBV22-1 and TRBJ2-2; the D call TRBD1 from the table was never checked on the DNA. TRBV22-1 is classified as a pseudogene. CDR3 size: 17 residues. The DNA for the CDR3 is TGTCCTGGGAGCGCACAAGGCAGGGTGAGTGGTACCGGGGAGCTGTTTTTT. Amino acid sequence: CPGSAQGRVSGTGELFF.

The chain has TRBV6-2 or TRBV6-3 and TRBJ1-1, with a weak D call TRBD1 (5 bases). Trimming left V 5 bases short and J 12 bases short, with 16 bases between. The CDR3 consists of 12 residues. Germline V gene data show CDR1 as MNHEY and CDR2 as SVGEGT. The CDR3 protein is CASSPNWGATFF. As DNA, the CDR3 is TGTGCCAGCAGTCCGAACTGGGGCGCCACTTTCTTT.

CDR3: CASSSTGGGPGAQYF. The CDR3 DNA reads as TGCGCCAGCAGCTCTACTGGAGGCGGTCCCGGGGCCCAGTACTTC. The V and J genes are TRBV4-1 and TRBJ2-5; D possibly corresponds to TRBD2 (5 bases). In germline, CDR1 is MGHRA, CDR2 YSYEKL. V was clipped by 5 bases and J by 9 bases, with 22 bases between them. This CDR3 contains 15 residues.

The rearrangement uses TRBV28 and TRBJ1-5; 8 bases fit TRBD1. The CDR3 length is 20 residues. CDR1 is MDHEN, CDR2 SYDVKM, per germline. With V trimmed by 10 bases and J by 4 bases, 27 bases remained unmatched. CDR3 DNA: TGTGCCACCATAGCCTATCCGAGACAGGGGACAAGAGAGGGGAATCAGCCCCAGCATTTT. Translation: CATIAYPRQGTREGNQPQHF.

The rearrangement uses TRBV27 and TRBJ1-2; D might be TRBD1 (5 bases). Trimming stripped 5 bases from V and 5 bases from J, with 15 bases between. This CDR3 spans 14 amino acids. Germline V CDR1 and CDR2: MNHEY, SMNVEV (reference sequence). CDR3 residues: CASSPSGVGYGYTF. The CDR3 DNA reads TGTGCCAGCAGTCCGTCGGGGGTTGGGTATGGCTACACCTTC.

The chain employs TRBV7-2 and TRBJ1-5; TRBD1 matches 8 bases. Per germline, CDR1 SGHTA and CDR2 FQGNSA. V shed 0 bases and J 4 bases; nucleotides not matched to a gene: 2. The CDR3 extends over 15 amino acids. CDR3 DNA: TGTGCCAGCAGCTTAGCCGGGACAGGAAATCAGCCCCAGCATTTT. Protein: CASSLAGTGNQPQHF.

V gene TRBV7-3 combines with J gene TRBJ2-2, with no clear D. The CDR3 is 16 amino acids. Germline loops: CDR1 SGHTA, CDR2 FQGTGA. Trimming pared 2 bases from V and 0 bases from J, leaving 10 bases between. CDR3 DNA: TGTGCCAGCAGCTTATTCGCGTTCGCGAACACCGGGGAGCTGTTTTTT. Translation gives CASSLFAFANTGELFF.

This sequence joins TRBV2 and TRBJ1-6; the D gene is possibly TRBD1 (5 bases). This CDR3 has 16 amino acids. Germline V gene lookup returns CDR1 SNHLY and CDR2 FYNNEI. Trimming cost V 4 bases and J 11 bases, with 21 bases left between them. Here the CDR3 reads CASSGYTGVVGPPLHF. As DNA, the CDR3 is TGTGCCAGCAGTGGATATACGGGAGTCGTGGGGCCACCCCTCCACTTT.

The rearrangement links TRBV12-5 to TRBJ1-5; TRBD1 matches 8 bases. CDR1 is LGHNT, CDR2 FRNRAP, per germline. This CDR3 has 15 amino acids. J lost 6 bases, V lost 5 bases, and 9 bases had no gene match. The CDR3: CASGPPTGVGQPQHF. The DNA of the CDR3 is TGTGCTAGTGGTCCCCCGACAGGGGTAGGTCAGCCCCAGCATTTT.

This chain joins TRBV5-1 and TRBJ1-4; D is possibly TRBD1 (5 bases). CDR1 is SGHRS, CDR2 YFSETQ, per germline. This CDR3 has 13 amino acids. V gave up 0 bases and J gave up 8 bases, with 8 bases separating them. The CDR3, as DNA: TGCGCCAGCAGCTTGGCCACAGGAGAAAAACTGTTTTTT. Residues: CASSLATGEKLFF.

This sequence joins TRBV18 and TRBJ2-1; 12 bases map to TRBD2. The CDR3 length is 17 residues. Germline CDR1 and CDR2: KGHSH and LQKENI. Losses at the gene ends were 5 bases for V and 5 bases for J; bases not matched to a gene: 10. The CDR3 coding sequence is TGTGCCAGCTCAAATCTTCCGGGACTAGCGGGCCACAATGAGCAGTTCTTC. It translates to CASSNLPGLAGHNEQFF.

This clone was seen only a few times. V usage is TRBV7-9 and J usage is TRBJ1-2; D ambiguous. Trimming cost V 5 bases and J 8 bases, with 9 bases left between them. The CDR3 is made up of 11 amino acids. Germline V gives CDR1 SEHNR, CDR2 FQNEAQ (reference sequence). The CDR3 region has the DNA TGTGCCAGCAGCCCGACACGGGGCTACACCTTC. Amino acid sequence: CASSPTRGYTF.

V and J are TRBV11-2 and TRBJ1-1, with 8 bases lining up with TRBD1. The J segment lost 1 base and the V segment lost 5 bases, leaving 6 bases of the junction unmatched. The CDR3 contains 15 residues. The germline V gene encodes CDR1 SGHAT and CDR2 FQNNGV. The DNA for the CDR3 is TGTGCCAGCAGCACGACGACAGGGGAGAACACTGAAGCTTTCTTT. Protein product: CASSTTTGENTEAFF.

The rearrangement links TRBV18 to TRBJ1-1; weak D call: TRBD1 (6 bases). Germline V gene sequence: CDR1 KGHSH, CDR2 LQKENI. Trimming took off 5 bases at V and 1 base at J, with 14 bases between the two ends. The CDR3 extends over 15 amino acids. CDR3 nucleotide sequence: TGTGCCAGCTCATCGGACAGAGTCCCGAACACTGAAGCTTTCTTT. Amino acids: CASSSDRVPNTEAFF.